Given below is one T cell receptor beta chain in context. V dropped 3 bases and J dropped 4 bases, with 3 bases sitting between them. This CDR3 is 11 amino acids long. CDR1 is SGHTA, CDR2 FQGNSA, per germline. The assay was immunoSEQ multiplex PCR, and TCRdb's table has in-frame clones only and misses some. This table holds more than 100,000 clones, about 90% found once. The data derive from a study of T cell responses to AZD1222 COVID-19 vaccine. This receptor was identified in an adult who received the AZD1222 COVID-19 vaccine. The gene calls are TRBV7-2 and TRBJ2-5; no definite D call. The input for sequencing was peripheral blood, taken 28 days after the second AZD1222 dose. CDR3 sequence (DNA): TGTGCCAGCAGCTTTCCAGAGACCCAGTACTTC. It codes for CASSFPETQYF.